This T cell receptor (beta chain) was obtained from a study of blood T cell repertoires in COVID-19. Study at large: COVID-19 samples from acute and convalescent phases originated in the United States, Italy and Spain.

The CDR3 runs to 13 residues. The table came from immunoSEQ multiplex PCR; TCRdb's copy has only in-frame clones and leaves some out. The sample has 240,000 or so clones, approximately 78% seen once. The receptor was derived from a woman under 30 with acute or convalescent COVID-19. The chain combines TRBV12-2 with TRBJ1-1. TRBV12-2 is reported as a pseudogene. The source material was peripheral blood. DNA for the CDR3: TGTGCAAGTCGTCCCGGGGGGGCTATTGAAGCTTTCTTT. Amino acids: CASRPGGAIEAFF.